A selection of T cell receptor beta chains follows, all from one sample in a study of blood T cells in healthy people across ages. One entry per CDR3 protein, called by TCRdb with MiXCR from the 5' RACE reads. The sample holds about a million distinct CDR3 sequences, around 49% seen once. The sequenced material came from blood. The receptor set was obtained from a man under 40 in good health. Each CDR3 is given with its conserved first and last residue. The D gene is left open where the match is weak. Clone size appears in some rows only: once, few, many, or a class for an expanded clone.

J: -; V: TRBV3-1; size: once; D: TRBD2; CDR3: CASSQDPSGGYNEQYF
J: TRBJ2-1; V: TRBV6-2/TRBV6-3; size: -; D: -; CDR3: CASSQRTGREKFF
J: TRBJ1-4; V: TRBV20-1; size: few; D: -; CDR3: CSARPQGWNEKLFF
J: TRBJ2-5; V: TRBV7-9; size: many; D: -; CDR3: CASSLGYQETQYF
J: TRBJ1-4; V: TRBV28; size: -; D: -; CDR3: CASNEDGSTNEKLFF
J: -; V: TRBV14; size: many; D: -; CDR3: CASSQVVGEQYF
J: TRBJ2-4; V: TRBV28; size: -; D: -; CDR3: CASSVFRNDNIQYF
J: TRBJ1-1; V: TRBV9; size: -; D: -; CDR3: CASSVVGAGTEAFF
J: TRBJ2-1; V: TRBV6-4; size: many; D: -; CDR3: CASSGRYCLRVGEQFF
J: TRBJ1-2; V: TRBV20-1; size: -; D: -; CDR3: CSARAQLTGSNGYTF
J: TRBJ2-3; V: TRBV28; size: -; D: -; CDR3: CASGIDQYF
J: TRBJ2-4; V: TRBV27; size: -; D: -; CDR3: CASSLTGQYIQYF
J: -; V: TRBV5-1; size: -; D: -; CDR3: CASSLDTGSSCEQYF
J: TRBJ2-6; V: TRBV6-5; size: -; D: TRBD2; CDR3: CASSGRGGSGANVLTF
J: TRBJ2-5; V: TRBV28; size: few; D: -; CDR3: CASSSLLQETQYF
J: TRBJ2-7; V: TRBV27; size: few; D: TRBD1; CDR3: CASSFLGQGFTYEQYF
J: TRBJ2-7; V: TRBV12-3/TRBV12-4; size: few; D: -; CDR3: CASSLEGRKHEQYF